A single sample is the source of the 30 T cell receptor beta chains below, sequenced in a study of Ad26.COV2.S vaccination and SARS-CoV-2 variants. Only in-frame clones appear in the TCRdb table, and some are missing; sequencing was by immunoSEQ multiplex PCR. The data contain under 400,000 clones, roughly 84% of them singletons. Specified treatment: 15 to 20 received Ad26.COV2.S at low or high dose, single or two shots; roughly five received placebo; per-sample allocation not given. At day 63 after the first vaccine or placebo injection, samples were drawn. This material consisted of peripheral blood, taken in a trial of Ad26.COV2.S vaccine versus placebo. The receptors here all came from a person aged 18 to 59 who received the Ad26.COV2.S COVID-19 vaccine or a placebo.

This clone was seen a few times. The V gene is TRBV14, the J gene TRBJ1-6, with 8 nucleotides matching TRBD1. J was trimmed by 4 bases and V by 2 bases; bases with no gene match: 10. Germline CDR1 SGHDN, CDR2 FVKESK. The CDR3 has 18 amino acids. CDR3 in DNA: TGTGCCAGCAGCCAAAGGGCAAAACAGGGGGAATATAATTCACCCCTCCACTTT. It specifies CASSQRAKQGEYNSPLHF. The full variable domain, its missing parts supplied by reference TRBV14 and TRBJ1-6, is EAGVTQFPSHSVIEKGQTVTLRCDPISGHDNLYWYRRVMGKEIKFLLHFVKESKQDESGMPNNRFLAERTGGTYSTLKVQPAELEDSGVYFCASSQRAKQGEYNSPLHFGNGTRLTVT.

The rearrangement links TRBV23-1 to TRBJ2-4; 9 bases fit TRBD1. TRBV23-1 is given ORF status, its function remaining uncertain. Trimming at V came to 0 bases and at J to 0 bases, leaving 9 bases not matched to a gene. This CDR3 is 19 amino acids long. The CDR3 coding sequence is TGCGCCAGCAGTCAATCAACAGGGGGCATACTTTTAGCCAAAAACATTCAGTACTTC. Translated, it gives CASSQSTGGILLAKNIQYF.

For the CDR3, the DNA is TGTGCCTGGAGTTTAAGAACCGGGACACAAATAAATTCACCCCTCCACTTT. Translated, it gives CAWSLRTGTQINSPLHF. V usage is TRBV30 and J usage is TRBJ1-6; D is possibly TRBD1 (6 bases). Germline lookup yields CDR1 GTSNPN and CDR2 SVGIG (reference sequence). CDR3 size: 17 residues. The V gene lost 2 bases and the J gene lost 7 bases, with 21 bases spanning the gap.

The chain employs TRBV30 and TRBJ1-6; D is ambiguous. Germline lookup yields CDR1 GTSNPN and CDR2 SVGIG (reference sequence). The CDR3 is made up of 11 amino acids. V dropped 4 bases and J dropped 11 bases, with 9 bases sitting between them. The CDR3 DNA sequence: TGTGCCTGGAACCTGATCGCACCCCTCCACTTT. This codes for CAWNLIAPLHF.

The chain has TRBV2 and TRBJ2-5; 11 nucleotides match TRBD2. J was trimmed by 5 bases and V by 4 bases; bases with no gene match: 6. Germline lookup yields CDR1 SNHLY and CDR2 FYNNEI. This CDR3 is 15 amino acids long. The CDR3 nucleotides read TGTGCCAGCAGTGGACTAGCGGGGTTGATGGAGACCCAGTACTTC. Translated, it gives CASSGLAGLMETQYF.

The chain combines TRBV11-2 with TRBJ2-3; TRBD2 aligns across 10 bases. CDR1 and CDR2 (germline): SGHAT, FQNNGV. J was trimmed by 2 bases and V by 3 bases; bases with no gene match: 8. This CDR3 has 17 amino acids. The DNA for the CDR3 is TGTGCCAGCAGCTTGACTAGCGGGCCCCTCATCACAGATACGCAGTATTTT. Its translation: CASSLTSGPLITDTQYF.

This clone was counted between two and nine times. V usage is TRBV5-4 and J usage is TRBJ1-2; D uncertain. This CDR3 is 15 amino acids long. V lost 0 bases and J 8 bases, leaving 17 bases between the germline ends. Germline-derived CDR1 and CDR2 are SGHNT and YYREEE (reference sequence). The CDR3 DNA reads as TGTGCCAGCAGCTTGGAAGATGTCAGAGGCGGGGGCTACACCTTC. Protein sequence: CASSLEDVRGGGYTF.

The chain combines TRBV11-3 with TRBJ2-1, with D tentatively TRBD1 or TRBD2 (5 bases each). This CDR3 spans 15 amino acids. From germline, CDR1 is SGHNT and CDR2 YENEEA. The V end lost 5 bases, the J end lost 0 bases, and 11 bases lay between the germline ends. CDR3: CASSPLRGSYNEQFF. The DNA of the CDR3 is TGTGCCAGCAGCCCCCTGAGGGGCTCCTACAATGAGCAGTTCTTC.

The V call is TRBV19, the J call TRBJ1-6; D might be TRBD1 (6 bases). Germline CDR1 and CDR2: LNHDA and SQIVND (reference sequence). CDR3 length: 18 amino acids. The V and J ends lost 2 bases and 10 bases respectively, with 24 bases between them. The CDR3 loop reads CASSIRARGRDTVSPLHF. CDR3 DNA: TGTGCCAGTAGTATAAGAGCGAGGGGCCGGGACACGGTGTCACCCCTCCACTTT.

This chain joins TRBV5-5 and TRBJ2-2, with 8 bases aligning to TRBD2. The germline gives CDR1 SGHKS, CDR2 YYEKEE (reference sequence). The CDR3 spans 19 residues. The J segment lost 0 bases and the V segment lost 0 bases, leaving 10 bases of the junction unmatched. For the CDR3, the DNA is TGTGCCAGCAGCTTGGTCGCGGGGGGCCACTCTTCGAACACCGGGGAGCTGTTTTTT. Translated, it gives CASSLVAGGHSSNTGELFF.

The chain has TRBV6-5 and TRBJ1-1, with D perhaps matching TRBD1 (5 bases). The CDR3 covers 13 residues. V lost 4 bases and J lost 8, with 14 bases in between. Germline CDR1 MNHEY, CDR2 SVGAGI. The chain's CDR3 is CASSSGWGREAFF. The CDR3 DNA sequence: TGTGCCAGCAGTTCAGGGTGGGGGAGAGAAGCTTTCTTT.

The rearrangement links TRBV27 to TRBJ1-6; weak D call: TRBD1 (5 bases). Germline-derived CDR1 and CDR2 are MNHEY and SMNVEV (reference sequence). This CDR3 is built from 15 residues. The ends were cut back, 2 bases at V and 8 bases at J, with 13 bases in the middle. The CDR3 sequence is CASSLRYGGDSPLHF. CDR3 DNA sequence: TGTGCCAGCAGTTTAAGGTACGGGGGGGATTCACCCCTCCACTTT.

As concerns this clone: Other DNA sequences of this sample code for an identical CDR3. The rearrangement links TRBV9 to TRBJ2-3; D possibly matches TRBD1 or TRBD2 (5 bases each). The V end was cut by 0 bases, the J end by 6 bases, with 5 bases between. The V gene's germline CDR1 is SGDLS and CDR2 YYNGEE. The CDR3 extends over 12 amino acids. CDR3 sequence (DNA): TGTGCCAGCAGCGTAGGGGGGGATACGCAGTATTTT. Protein sequence: CASSVGGDTQYF.

V and J are TRBV12-3 or TRBV12-4 and TRBJ1-1; 7 nucleotides line up with TRBD1. V trimming: 7 bases; J trimming: 5 bases; junction bases outside the gene matches: 7. CDR3 length: 13 amino acids. The CDR3 region has the DNA TGTGCCAGCACCCTGACAGGGAGAACTGAAGCTTTCTTT. The encoded protein is CASTLTGRTEAFF.

This chain connects TRBV6-6 to TRBJ1-6, with D unclear. This CDR3 is 15 amino acids long. Germline CDR1 and CDR2: MNHNY and SVGAGI (reference sequence). V lost 8 bases and J 0 bases, leaving 11 bases between the germline ends. CDR3 DNA: TGTGCCAGCGAAGGGCAGAGCTCCTATAATTCACCCCTCCACTTT. Translating it yields CASEGQSSYNSPLHF.

The chain recombines TRBV7-8 with TRBJ1-1; perhaps TRBD1 as D (6 bases). Germline CDR1 SGHVS, CDR2 FQNEAQ. The ends were cut back, 3 bases at V and 1 base at J, with 6 bases in the middle. The CDR3 contains 13 residues. The DNA for the CDR3 is TGTGCCAGCAGCTTCAGGGGGAACACTGAAGCTTTCTTT. It specifies CASSFRGNTEAFF.

V is TRBV9 and J is TRBJ2-7; possibly TRBD2 for D (6 bases). Trimming left V 0 bases short and J 4 bases short, with 11 bases between. Germline V gene sequence: CDR1 SGDLS, CDR2 YYNGEE. The CDR3 is made up of 14 amino acids. The CDR3 bases are TGTGCCAGCAGCGTAGGGGGGGTCACGTACGAGCAGTACTTC. This sequence encodes CASSVGGVTYEQYF.

This chain links TRBV19 with TRBJ2-5, with TRBD1 matching over 8 bases. CDR3 size: 14 residues. The junction had 6 bases not matched to a gene; V was cut back by 4 bases and J by 5 bases. The V gene's germline CDR1 is LNHDA and CDR2 SQIVND (reference sequence). The CDR3: CASSRGQVGETQYF. CDR3 coding DNA: TGTGCCAGTAGTAGGGGACAGGTGGGGGAGACCCAGTACTTC.

The chain links TRBV9 to TRBJ2-7, with a possible D match to TRBD2 (6 bases). This CDR3 spans 13 amino acids. From germline, CDR1 is SGDLS and CDR2 YYNGEE. V was cut by 6 bases and J by 5 bases, with 15 bases left in between. The CDR3 here is CASTPLGGDEQYF. DNA for the CDR3: TGTGCCAGCACCCCCCTGGGAGGTGACGAGCAGTACTTC.

J is TRBJ2-7 and V is TRBV7-2; TRBD2 agrees at 7 bases. J was trimmed by 5 bases and V by 5 bases; bases with no gene match: 15. The CDR3 length is 16 residues. CDR1 SGHTA and CDR2 FQGNSA come from the germline V gene. The CDR3 DNA reads TGTGCCAGCAGCCGGGTTCCAGGTACCGGGGGGAACGAGCAGTACTTC. Amino acid sequence: CASSRVPGTGGNEQYF.

The chain uses TRBV7-8 and TRBJ2-2; D may be TRBD1 (6 bases). The V end was cut by 8 bases, the J end by 2 bases, with 9 bases between. Germline CDR1 is SGHVS and CDR2 is FQNEAQ. The length of the CDR3 is 13 residues. The CDR3 protein is CASSGVNTGELFF. In DNA, the CDR3 is TGTGCCAGCTCAGGGGTAAACACCGGGGAGCTGTTTTTT.

This clone was seen a single time. This chain joins TRBV30 and TRBJ1-2; TRBD1 might be the D (6 bases). Germline CDR1 GTSNPN, CDR2 SVGIG (reference sequence). V shed 1 base and J shed 5 bases, with 8 bases lying between them. The CDR3 length is 12 residues. The CDR3: CAWSAGQYGYTF. CDR3 DNA sequence: TGTGCCTGGAGTGCCGGACAGTATGGCTACACCTTC.

J is TRBJ1-4 and V is TRBV7-9; D remains ambiguous. Germline V gene data show CDR1 as SEHNR and CDR2 as FQNEAQ (reference sequence). CDR3 length: 14 residues. Trimming pared 6 bases from V and 13 bases from J, leaving 21 bases between. CDR3 region: CASSPTGSLARLFF. In DNA form, the CDR3 reads TGTGCCAGCAGTCCAACGGGGTCTCTCGCCCGACTGTTTTTT.

A note on this clone: The junction departs from germline at one end; a sequencing error may be responsible. The rearrangement uses TRBV19 and TRBJ2-7; no firm D call. The CDR3 is made up of 16 amino acids. CDR1 LNHDA and CDR2 SQIVND come from the germline V gene (reference sequence). The DNA for the CDR3 is TGTGCCACACAATTGGAGAAGCCTCATCCAAATTCCGAGCCGTACTTC. Amino acids: CATQLEKPHPNSEPYF.

This clone turned up a few times. This chain connects TRBV5-1 to TRBJ2-1; TRBD1 is a possible D gene (5 bases). CDR3 size: 14 residues. Germline V CDR1 and CDR2: SGHRS, YFSETQ. The V and J ends lost 0 bases and 7 bases respectively, with 11 bases between them. The DNA of the CDR3 is TGCGCCAGCAGCTTGGCCAGGGTAGAGAATGAGCAGTTCTTC. This sequence encodes CASSLARVENEQFF.

CDR3 sequence reads: CASSISRGGNQPQHF. The CDR3 coding sequence is TGTGCCAGTAGTATCTCCAGGGGAGGCAATCAGCCCCAGCATTTT. The gene calls are TRBV19 and TRBJ1-5; the D gene is possibly TRBD1 (6 bases). The germline V and J ends were trimmed by 3 bases and 2 bases, with 11 bases remaining between them. The CDR3 covers 15 residues. Germline CDR1 and CDR2: LNHDA and SQIVND (reference sequence).

This clone was counted a single time. This chain uses TRBV28 with TRBJ2-1; possibly TRBD2 for D (5 bases). This CDR3 spans 14 amino acids. Trimming cost V 6 bases and J 3 bases, with 12 bases left between them. Germline V gene data show CDR1 as MDHEN and CDR2 as SYDVKM. The CDR3 nucleotides are TGTGCCAGCAGAGCGGCTTACCTCTACAATGAGCAGTTCTTC. It encodes CASRAAYLYNEQFF.

The chain uses TRBV13 and TRBJ2-1, with 10 nucleotides matching TRBD2. V lost 5 bases and J lost 9; bases outside the gene matches: 13. This CDR3 spans 16 amino acids. Germline CDR1 and CDR2: PRHDT and FYEKMQ (reference sequence). The DNA for the CDR3 is TGTGCCAGCAGCGCAGCCGGGACTAGCGTCTCCAGTGAGCAGTTCTTC. It codes for CASSAAGTSVSSEQFF.

This chain links TRBV4-1 with TRBJ1-2, with 12 bases aligning to TRBD1. CDR1 is MGHRA, CDR2 YSYEKL, per germline. This CDR3 region has 14 residues. The J segment lost 5 bases and the V segment lost 4 bases, leaving 2 bases of the junction unmatched. The CDR3 reads CASSPGQGAYGYTF. CDR3 DNA sequence: TGCGCCAGCAGCCCGGGACAGGGGGCTTATGGCTACACCTTC.

This rearrangement joins TRBV6-5 to TRBJ1-1; D uncertain. Trimming pared 2 bases from V and 5 bases from J, leaving 18 bases between. The CDR3 covers 16 residues. Germline V gene sequence: CDR1 MNHEY, CDR2 SVGAGI. The CDR3 DNA reads TGTGCCAGCAGTTACGGTACGGTTCGAGGGAAGACTGAAGCTTTCTTT. Protein: CASSYGTVRGKTEAFF.